This T cell receptor beta chain was identified in a study of regulatory dendritic cells for organ transplantation. Whole-study context: Regulatory dendritic cells were monocyte-derived, receiving vitamin D3 on days 0 and 4 and IL-10 on day 4.

Germline V CDR1 and CDR2: MDHEN, SYDVKM. This CDR3 region has 12 residues. V lost 6 bases and J 1 base, leaving 6 bases between the germline ends. Data came from immunoSEQ multiplex PCR; TCRdb stores just in-frame clones and leaves some out. The sample includes roughly 9,800 clones, around 80% of them seen just once. Allogeneic regulatory or mature dendritic cells were co-cultured for roughly five days with CFSE-labeled sorted T cells at 1:10. Naive CD45RA+ and memory CD45RO+ CD4+ or CD8+ T cells were FACS-sorted. About this clone: Its specificity is unknown.

The rearrangement uses TRBV28 and TRBJ1-1; D not certain. This sequence was found in a human donor in good health. Source material: memory CD4+ T cells from blood cultured with dendritic cells. Subset: CD45RO+ memory T cells. The CDR3 reads CASRAENTEAFF. The CDR3 DNA reads as TGTGCCAGCAGGGCAGAGAACACTGAAGCTTTCTTT.